This T cell receptor (beta chain) was recovered during a study of vaccination effects on CD4 cells after COVID-19. Some clones are missing from TCRdb's copy, which holds only in-frame ones; the method was immunoSEQ multiplex PCR. The repertoire holds 20,000 to 25,000 clones, with over 65% as singletons. This clone has just a few counts. What it binds is not known. Ahead of sequencing, the ViraFEST assay grew antigen-specific CD4+ T cells using viral peptide pools. Cells that had been cultured for approximately eleven days were the source of isolated CD4+ T cells. Nucleocapsid antibodies were negative in the vaccine recipients, who had never had SARS-CoV-2 infection. Half the medium was replaced with IL-2 medium on days 3 and 7. General observations from the study: The study found marked clonal contraction of infection- and vaccine-induced clones late after vaccination. After vaccination of healthy people, only 1 of 255 vaccine-induced clones cross-reacted with common cold coronaviruses.

The CDR3 runs 15 residues. V was cut by 4 bases and J by 8 bases, with 20 bases left in between. Germline V gene lookup returns CDR1 SGHAT and CDR2 FQNNGV. The clonotype comes from a human donor who received a COVID-19 vaccine. The chain employs TRBV11-2 and TRBJ1-2; the D gene is possibly TRBD1 (6 bases). Specimen: CD4+ T cells from PBMCs cultured with HCoV-NL63 spike peptides, collected before COVID-19 vaccination. CDR3 coding DNA: TGTGCCAGCAGCTCTCCTACAGGGTATCAGGGCGGCTACACCTTC. Its protein product is CASSSPTGYQGGYTF.